This section outlines one TCR beta chain sequence together with its context. This specimen comes from a study of blood T cell repertoires in COVID-19. The table came from immunoSEQ multiplex PCR; TCRdb's copy has only in-frame clones and leaves some out. In the table there are just over 650,000 clones, approximately 90% of which are singletons. Material: peripheral blood. The TCR sequence derives from a woman between 18 and 29 years old with acute or convalescent COVID-19.

The DNA of the CDR3 is TGTGCCAGCAGCCCCGCGGGGGGGGTTAGGGCGACCCAGTACTTC. Translation gives CASSPAGGVRATQYF. J is TRBJ2-5 and V is TRBV6-5, with 9 bases identical to TRBD2. The CDR3 runs 15 residues. J lost 7 bases, V lost 6 bases, and 12 bases had no gene match. Germline assignment: CDR1 MNHEY and CDR2 SVGAGI.